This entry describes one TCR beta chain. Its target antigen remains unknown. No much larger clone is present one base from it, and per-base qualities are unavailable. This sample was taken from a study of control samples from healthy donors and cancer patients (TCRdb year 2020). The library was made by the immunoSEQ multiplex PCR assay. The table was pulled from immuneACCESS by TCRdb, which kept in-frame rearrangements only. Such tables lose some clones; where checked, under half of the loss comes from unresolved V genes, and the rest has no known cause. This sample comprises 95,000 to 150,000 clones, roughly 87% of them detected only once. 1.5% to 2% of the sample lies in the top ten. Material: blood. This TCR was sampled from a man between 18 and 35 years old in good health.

Here is the DNA: TGTGCCAGCAGCAAACTAGCGGAACCCTACAATGAGCAGTTCTTC. It encodes CASSKLAEPYNEQFF. The chain is encoded by TRBV6-4 joined to TRBJ2-1; 8 central bases correspond to TRBD2. Clipping removes 6 bases from V and 2 bases from J, with 6 as the unmatched junction base count. The CDR3 starts with the cysteine, ends with the phenylalanine, and has 15 residues. Just CDR3 DNA is preserved here, 45 bases in frame from base 1. The germline V gene provides CDR1 MRHNA and CDR2 SNTAGT.